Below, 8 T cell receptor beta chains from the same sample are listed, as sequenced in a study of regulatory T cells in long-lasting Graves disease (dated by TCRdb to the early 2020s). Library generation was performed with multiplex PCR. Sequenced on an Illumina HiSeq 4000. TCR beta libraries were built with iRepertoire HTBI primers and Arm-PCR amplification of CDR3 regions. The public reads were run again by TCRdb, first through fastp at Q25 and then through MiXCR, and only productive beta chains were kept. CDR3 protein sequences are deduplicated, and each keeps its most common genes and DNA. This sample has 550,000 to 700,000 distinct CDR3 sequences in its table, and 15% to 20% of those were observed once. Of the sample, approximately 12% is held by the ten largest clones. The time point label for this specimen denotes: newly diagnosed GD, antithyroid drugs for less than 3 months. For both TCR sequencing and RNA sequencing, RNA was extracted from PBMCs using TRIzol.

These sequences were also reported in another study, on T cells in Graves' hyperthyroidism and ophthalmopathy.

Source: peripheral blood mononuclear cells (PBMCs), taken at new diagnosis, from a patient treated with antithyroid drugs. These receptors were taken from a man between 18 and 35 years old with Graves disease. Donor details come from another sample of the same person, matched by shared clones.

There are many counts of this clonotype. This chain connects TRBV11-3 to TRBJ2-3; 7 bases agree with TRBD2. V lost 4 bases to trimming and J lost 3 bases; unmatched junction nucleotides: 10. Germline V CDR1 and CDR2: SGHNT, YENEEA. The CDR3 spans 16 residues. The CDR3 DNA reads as TGTGCCAGCAGCTCCCAGCGGGATGGGGGGACAGATACGCAGTATTTT. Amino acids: CASSSQRDGGTDTQYF.

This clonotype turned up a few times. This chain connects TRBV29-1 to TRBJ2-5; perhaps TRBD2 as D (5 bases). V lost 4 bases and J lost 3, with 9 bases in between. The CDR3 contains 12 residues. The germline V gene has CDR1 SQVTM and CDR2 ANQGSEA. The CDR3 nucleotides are TGCAGCGTTGGTGTCGGGGAAGAGACCCAGTACTTC. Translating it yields CSVGVGEETQYF.

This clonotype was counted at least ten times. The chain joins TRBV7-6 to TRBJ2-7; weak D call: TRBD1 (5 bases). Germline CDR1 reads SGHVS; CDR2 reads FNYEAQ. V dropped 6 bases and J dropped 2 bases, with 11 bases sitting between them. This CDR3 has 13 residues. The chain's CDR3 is CASSFDSPYEQYF. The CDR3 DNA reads TGTGCCAGCAGTTTCGACAGCCCCTACGAGCAGTACTTC.

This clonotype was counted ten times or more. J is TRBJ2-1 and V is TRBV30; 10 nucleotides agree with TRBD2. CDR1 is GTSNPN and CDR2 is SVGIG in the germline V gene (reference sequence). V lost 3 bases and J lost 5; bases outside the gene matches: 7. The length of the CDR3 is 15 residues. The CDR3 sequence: CAWSVGLAANNEQFF. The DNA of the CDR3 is TGTGCCTGGAGCGTAGGACTAGCGGCCAACAATGAGCAGTTCTTC. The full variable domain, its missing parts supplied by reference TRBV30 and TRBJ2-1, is SQTIHQWPATLVQPVGSPLSLECTVEGTSNPNLYWYRQAAGRGLQLLFYSVGIGQISSEVPQNLSASRPQDRQFILSSKKLLLSDSGFYLCAWSVGLAANNEQFFGPGTRLTVL.

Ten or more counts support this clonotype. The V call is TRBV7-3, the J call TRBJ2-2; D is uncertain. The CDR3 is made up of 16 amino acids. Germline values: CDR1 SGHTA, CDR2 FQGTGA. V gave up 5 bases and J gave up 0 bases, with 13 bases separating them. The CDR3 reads CASSPNQAANTGELFF. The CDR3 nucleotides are TGTGCCAGCAGCCCAAATCAGGCGGCGAACACCGGGGAGCTGTTTTTT.

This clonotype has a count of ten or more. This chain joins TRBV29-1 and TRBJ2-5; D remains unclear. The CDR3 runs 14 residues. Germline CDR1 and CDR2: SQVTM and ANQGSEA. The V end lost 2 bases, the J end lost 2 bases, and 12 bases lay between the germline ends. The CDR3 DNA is TGCAGCGTTGAAAGTGCGAGAAGACAAGAGACCCAGTACTTC. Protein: CSVESARRQETQYF.

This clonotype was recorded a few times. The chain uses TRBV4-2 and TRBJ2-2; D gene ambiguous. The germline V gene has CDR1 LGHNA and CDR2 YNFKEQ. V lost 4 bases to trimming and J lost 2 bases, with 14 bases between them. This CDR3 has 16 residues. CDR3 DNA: TGTGCCAGCAGCCCCAACGGAGCAGCTAACACCGGGGAGCTGTTTTTT. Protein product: CASSPNGAANTGELFF.

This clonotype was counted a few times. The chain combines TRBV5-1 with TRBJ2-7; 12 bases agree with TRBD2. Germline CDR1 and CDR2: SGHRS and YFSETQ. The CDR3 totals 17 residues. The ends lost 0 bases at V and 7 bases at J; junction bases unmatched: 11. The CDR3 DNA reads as TGCGCCAGCAGCTTGGGGGCCCGACTAGCGGGAGTCGAAGAGCAGTACTTC. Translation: CASSLGARLAGVEEQYF. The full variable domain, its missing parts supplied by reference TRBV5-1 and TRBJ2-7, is KAGVTQTPRYLIKTRGQQVTLSCSPISGHRSVSWYQQTPGQGLQFLFEYFSETQRNKGNFPGRFSGRQFSNSRSEMNVSTLELGDSALYLCASSLGARLAGVEEQYFGPGTRLTVT.